This TCR beta chain stems from a study of blood T cell repertoires in COVID-19. Germline V gene sequence: CDR1 DFQATT, CDR2 SNEGSKA (reference sequence). This CDR3 has 10 amino acids. Trimming removed 5 bases at V and 8 bases at J, with 9 bases between. Profiling relied on immunoSEQ multiplex PCR, and the TCRdb table lists in-frame clones only, not all of them. The sample contains some 180,000 clones, about nine tenths of which appear only once. The sample taken for sequencing was peripheral blood. The TCR was taken from a man aged 65 to 79 with active or convalescent COVID-19. The V call is TRBV20-1, the J call TRBJ1-1, with D unclear. Here the CDR3 DNA reads TGCAGTGCTTCCTTGAGGGAAGCTTTCTTT. Amino acid sequence: CSASLREAFF.